This T cell receptor beta chain emerged from a study of blood T cell repertoires in COVID-19. This CDR3 is 15 amino acids long. V lost 2 bases and J lost 2, with 10 bases in between. Germline CDR1 reads SNHLY; CDR2 reads FYNNEI. TCRdb keeps only in-frame clones here, not all; method: immunoSEQ multiplex PCR. The profile shows 220,000 or so clones, around 90% of them singletons. Notes on this clone: The identical CDR3 is also encoded by other nucleotide sequences in the sample.

The sequenced material came from peripheral blood. The rearrangement joins TRBV2 to TRBJ1-5; no clear D gene. This clonotype originated in a man aged 60 to 69 with COVID-19, enrolled during active disease. The CDR3 sequence: CASSERSGGNQPQHF. The CDR3, as DNA: TGTGCCAGCAGTGAACGTAGCGGAGGCAATCAGCCCCAGCATTTT. The full variable domain, in which reference TRBV2 and TRBJ1-5 provide the parts outside the CDR3, is EPEVTQTPSHQVTQMGQEVILRCVPISNHLYFYWYRQILGQKVEFLVSFYNNEISEKSEIFDDQFSVERPDGSNFTLKIRSTKLEDSAMYFCASSERSGGNQPQHFGDGTRLSIL.